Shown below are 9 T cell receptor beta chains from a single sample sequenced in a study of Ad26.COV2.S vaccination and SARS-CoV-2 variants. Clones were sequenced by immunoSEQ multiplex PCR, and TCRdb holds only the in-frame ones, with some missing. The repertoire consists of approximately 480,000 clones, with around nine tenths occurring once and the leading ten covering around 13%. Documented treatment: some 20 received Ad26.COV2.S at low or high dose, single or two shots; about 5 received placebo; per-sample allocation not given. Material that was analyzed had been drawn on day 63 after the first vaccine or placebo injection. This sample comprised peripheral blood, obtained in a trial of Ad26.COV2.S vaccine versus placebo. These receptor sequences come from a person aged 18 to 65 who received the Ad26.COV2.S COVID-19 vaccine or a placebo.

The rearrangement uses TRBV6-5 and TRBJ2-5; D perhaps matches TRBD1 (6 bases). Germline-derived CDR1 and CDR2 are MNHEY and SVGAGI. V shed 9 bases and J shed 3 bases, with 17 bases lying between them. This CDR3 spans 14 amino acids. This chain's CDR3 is CASPLGAGEETQYF. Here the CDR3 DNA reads TGTGCCAGTCCCTTGGGGGCAGGTGAAGAGACCCAGTACTTC.

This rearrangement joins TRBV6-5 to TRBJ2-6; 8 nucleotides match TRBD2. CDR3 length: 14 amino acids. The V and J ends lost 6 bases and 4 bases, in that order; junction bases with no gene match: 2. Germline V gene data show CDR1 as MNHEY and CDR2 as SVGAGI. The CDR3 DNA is TGTGCCAGCAGGCGGGGGGCCGGGGCCAACGTCCTGACTTTC. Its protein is CASRRGAGANVLTF.

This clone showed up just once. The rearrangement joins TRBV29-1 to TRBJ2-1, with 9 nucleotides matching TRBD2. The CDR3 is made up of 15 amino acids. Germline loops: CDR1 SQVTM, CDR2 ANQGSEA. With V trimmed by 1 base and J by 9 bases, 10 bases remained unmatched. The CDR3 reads CSVEVSGRTGGEQFF. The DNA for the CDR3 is TGCAGCGTTGAAGTGAGCGGGAGGACCGGTGGTGAGCAGTTCTTC.

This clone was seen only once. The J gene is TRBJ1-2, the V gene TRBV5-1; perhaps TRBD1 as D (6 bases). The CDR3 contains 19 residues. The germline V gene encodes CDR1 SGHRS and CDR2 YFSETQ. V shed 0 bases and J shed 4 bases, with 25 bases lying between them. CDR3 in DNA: TGCGCCAGCAGCTTGGCCGCGGGTCAGGGGCGCACTTTGGCCTATGGCTACACCTTC. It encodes CASSLAAGQGRTLAYGYTF. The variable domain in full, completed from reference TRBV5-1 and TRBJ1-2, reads KAGVTQTPRYLIKTRGQQVTLSCSPISGHRSVSWYQQTPGQGLQFLFEYFSETQRNKGNFPGRFSGRQFSNSRSEMNVSTLELGDSALYLCASSLAAGQGRTLAYGYTFGSGTRLTVV.

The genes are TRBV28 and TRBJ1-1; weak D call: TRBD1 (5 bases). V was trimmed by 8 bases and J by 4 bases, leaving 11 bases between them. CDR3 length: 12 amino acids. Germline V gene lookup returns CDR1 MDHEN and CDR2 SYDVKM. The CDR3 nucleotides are TGTGCCAGCGTGGCGGGGGGCACTGAAGCTTTCTTT. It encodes CASVAGGTEAFF.

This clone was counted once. CDR3 region: CASSSTAGGFTGELFF. The CDR3 nucleotides read TGTGCCAGTAGCTCGACAGCGGGAGGGTTTACCGGGGAGCTGTTTTTT. This chain links TRBV19 with TRBJ2-2; 10 bases fit TRBD2. After removal of 6 bases from V and 5 bases from J, the junction contained 9 bases not matched to a gene. The CDR3 loop spans 16 amino acids. Germline lookup yields CDR1 LNHDA and CDR2 SQIVND (reference sequence).

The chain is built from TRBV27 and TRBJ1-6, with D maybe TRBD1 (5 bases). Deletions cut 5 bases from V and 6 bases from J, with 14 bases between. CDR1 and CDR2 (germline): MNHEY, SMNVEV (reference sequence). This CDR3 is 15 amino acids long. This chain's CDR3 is CASSPVRGLNSPLHF. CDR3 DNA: TGTGCCAGCAGTCCGGTTCGGGGACTTAATTCACCCCTCCACTTT.

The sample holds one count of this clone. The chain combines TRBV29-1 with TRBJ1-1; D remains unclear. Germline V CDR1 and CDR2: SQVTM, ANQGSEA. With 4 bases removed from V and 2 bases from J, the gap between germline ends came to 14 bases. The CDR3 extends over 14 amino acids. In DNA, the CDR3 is TGCAGCGTTGTGTCGGAGGGTATAAACACTGAAGCTTTCTTT. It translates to CSVVSEGINTEAFF.

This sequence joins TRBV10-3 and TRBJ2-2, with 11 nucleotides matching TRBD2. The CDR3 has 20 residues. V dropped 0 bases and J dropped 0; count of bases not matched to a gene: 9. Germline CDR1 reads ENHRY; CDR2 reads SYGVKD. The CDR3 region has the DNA TGTGCCATCAGTGAGTCGAAAGGGACTAGCGGACGAGCGAACACCGGGGAGCTGTTTTTT. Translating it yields CAISESKGTSGRANTGELFF.